Below are 21 T cell receptor beta chains sequenced from a single sample in a study of regulatory T cells in long-lasting Graves disease (dated by TCRdb to 2020 to 2023). The library was made by multiplex PCR. The sequencing machine was an Illumina HiSeq 4000. iRepertoire HTBI primers and Arm-PCR amplification of CDR3 regions were used to construct TCR beta libraries. TCRdb reran the public reads through fastp at Q25 and MiXCR, keeping productive beta chains. Rows matching on CDR3 protein sequence are summarized as one entry with the most common DNA and genes. This sample lists about 310,000 distinct CDR3 sequences; around 23% were detected once. The ten largest make up approximately 60% of the sample. The time point label, as the study defines it: persistent/refractory GD, antithyroid drugs over 5 years with positive TRAb. RNA was extracted from PBMCs in TRIzol for both TCR sequencing and RNA sequencing.

The sample here was peripheral blood mononuclear cells (PBMCs), taken when the disease was refractory, from a patient treated with antithyroid drugs. All receptors come from a female donor with Graves disease.

This clonotype was detected a few times. The genes are TRBV29-1 and TRBJ2-3; perhaps TRBD2 as D (6 bases). This CDR3 has 15 amino acids. V was clipped by 0 bases and J by 1 base, with 11 bases between them. CDR1 is SQVTM and CDR2 is ANQGSEA in the germline V gene. CDR3 sequence reads: CSVEDSGSGTDTQYF. The CDR3 DNA is TGCAGCGTTGAAGACTCCGGGAGCGGCACAGATACGCAGTATTTT.

This clonotype was observed a handful of times. The genes are TRBV19 and TRBJ2-7, with 13 bases identical to TRBD2. V lost 6 bases and J lost 5; bases outside the gene matches: 7. There are 15 residues in the CDR3. Germline V gene lookup returns CDR1 LNHDA and CDR2 SQIVND (reference sequence). The CDR3 is CASSESGTSGNEQYF. The CDR3 DNA sequence: TGTGCCAGTAGCGAATCCGGGACTAGCGGGAACGAGCAGTACTTC.

This clonotype has only a few counts. The chain joins TRBV19 to TRBJ1-1; D is unclear. The germline gives CDR1 LNHDA, CDR2 SQIVND (reference sequence). The CDR3 covers 11 residues. Trimming stripped 10 bases from V and 5 bases from J, with 11 bases between. CDR3 in amino acids: CATTKVTEAFF. CDR3 coding DNA: TGTGCCACCACCAAGGTGACTGAAGCTTTCTTT.

This clonotype has more than one count but fewer than ten. In nucleotides, the CDR3 is TGCGCCAGCAGCCAAGAATGGAGGGTTTCGGAGACCCAGTACTTC. Translation gives CASSQEWRVSETQYF. The chain is built from TRBV4-3 and TRBJ2-5, with D possibly TRBD2 on 6 matching bases. V gave up 0 bases and J gave up 5 bases, with 13 bases separating them. CDR3 length equals 15 residues. The germline CDR1 and CDR2 sequences are LGHNA and YSLEER.

This clonotype has ten or more counts. V gene TRBV28 combines with J gene TRBJ1-5, with TRBD1 matching over 8 bases. Germline V gives CDR1 MDHEN, CDR2 SYDVKM. V lost 4 bases to trimming and J lost 1 base; unmatched junction nucleotides: 3. The CDR3 extends over 15 amino acids. CDR3 DNA sequence: TGTGCCAGCAGTTCTACAGGGGGGAGCAATCAGCCCCAGCATTTT. Protein sequence: CASSSTGGSNQPQHF. Filled out from reference TRBV28 and TRBJ1-5, the complete variable domain reads DVKVTQSSRYLVKRTGEKVFLECVQDMDHENMFWYRQDPGLGLRLIYFSYDVKMKEKGDIPEGYSVSREKKERFSLILESASTNQTSMYLCASSSTGGSNQPQHFGDGTRLSIL.

This clonotype was detected only a few times. The V call is TRBV27, the J call TRBJ1-1; 8 bases match TRBD1. Germline trimming cut 2 bases from V and 3 bases from J; bases unmatched to any gene: 8. The CDR3 runs to 16 residues. CDR1 is MNHEY, CDR2 SMNVEV, per germline (reference sequence). CDR3 amino acids: CASSLTQGAHHTEAFF. The DNA for the CDR3 is TGTGCCAGCAGTTTAACCCAGGGGGCGCATCACACTGAAGCTTTCTTT.

This clonotype was seen at least ten times. CDR3 nucleotide sequence: TGCAGTGCTAGAGCACCACTAGCGGGGTACTACGAGCAGTACTTC. This sequence encodes CSARAPLAGYYEQYF. The V and J genes are TRBV20-1 and TRBJ2-7; the match to TRBD2 covers 10 bases. Germline trimming cut 1 base from V and 3 bases from J; bases unmatched to any gene: 6. The CDR3 consists of 15 residues. The germline V gene has CDR1 DFQATT and CDR2 SNEGSKA (reference sequence).

The rearrangement joins TRBV6-5 to TRBJ1-5, with a possible D match to TRBD1 (5 bases). The CDR3 contains 15 residues. The germline V gene has CDR1 MNHEY and CDR2 SVGAGI. The V end was cut by 4 bases, the J end by 6 bases, with 16 bases between. The DNA for the CDR3 is TGTGCCAGCAGTTCCCAGAGAGGGGTAGCTCAGCCCCAGCATTTT. Its translation: CASSSQRGVAQPQHF.

This clonotype has only one observation. The chain is built from TRBV20-1 and TRBJ2-2, with 7 bases aligning to TRBD1. V lost 1 base, J lost 1 base, and 3 bases stayed unmatched. CDR1 and CDR2 (germline): DFQATT, SNEGSKA (reference sequence). CDR3 length: 15 amino acids. In DNA, the CDR3 is TGCAGTGCTAGAGTCCGGGACAGGAACACCGGGGAGCTGTTTTTT. It yields the protein CSARVRDRNTGELFF.

This clonotype was counted ten times or more. The chain couples TRBV28 to TRBJ1-4; possible D gene TRBD1, 6 bases. The CDR3 has 16 residues. V lost 2 bases and J lost 4, with 14 bases in between. From germline, CDR1 is MDHEN and CDR2 SYDVKM. CDR3 sequence reads: CASSLGQTGSNEKLFF. The CDR3 nucleotides are TGTGCCAGCAGTTTAGGACAGACAGGAAGTAATGAAAAACTGTTTTTT.

This clonotype was detected only a few times. The chain is built from TRBV14 and TRBJ1-1, with D possibly TRBD1 on 6 matching bases. Between the trimmed V and J ends, which lost 4 bases and 0 bases, there was a span of 18 bases. CDR3 length: 17 amino acids. Germline values: CDR1 SGHDN, CDR2 FVKESK. The CDR3 bases are TGTGCCAGCAGCCTCGCCCAGGGGAGGGCAATGAACACTGAAGCTTTCTTT. It specifies CASSLAQGRAMNTEAFF.

This rearrangement joins TRBV20-1 to TRBJ2-3; 10 nucleotides match TRBD2. Germline V gives CDR1 DFQATT, CDR2 SNEGSKA (reference sequence). The CDR3 is 16 amino acids. J lost 6 bases, V lost 0 bases, and 9 bases had no gene match. CDR3 sequence: CSARDQASGRGDTQYF. The CDR3 nucleotides read TGCAGTGCTAGAGATCAGGCTAGCGGGAGAGGTGATACGCAGTATTTT.

This clonotype was counted a few times. The chain couples TRBV15 to TRBJ2-4; D possibly matches TRBD1 or TRBD2 (5 bases each). Germline V gene data show CDR1 as LNHNV and CDR2 as YYDKDF (reference sequence). V was clipped by 1 base and J by 3 bases, with 19 bases between them. The CDR3 covers 18 residues. The DNA for the CDR3 is TGTGCCACCAGCAGAGCAGCTACAACCGGGGACGTCAAAAACATTCAGTACTTC. It yields the protein CATSRAATTGDVKNIQYF.

This clonotype was detected only a few times. This rearrangement joins TRBV29-1 to TRBJ2-7, with D unclear. The CDR3 has 12 residues. V lost 0 bases and J lost 7, with 10 bases in between. Germline assignment: CDR1 SQVTM and CDR2 ANQGSEA. CDR3 sequence: CSVEERPREQYF. CDR3 nucleotides: TGCAGCGTTGAAGAAAGGCCTCGGGAGCAGTACTTC.

This clonotype was counted many times. V gene TRBV3-1 combines with J gene TRBJ2-7, with 7 bases that match TRBD1. The CDR3 contains 14 residues. J was trimmed by 3 bases and V by 0 bases; bases with no gene match: 2. Germline V lookup: CDR1 LGHDT, CDR2 YNNKEL (reference sequence). The CDR3 bases are TGTGCCAGCAGCCAAGATAGACAGGGCTACGAGCAGTACTTC. Protein product: CASSQDRQGYEQYF.

This clonotype has a count of ten or more. This sequence joins TRBV9 and TRBJ2-7; 7 bases line up with TRBD1. Trimming at V came to 4 bases and at J to 3 bases, leaving 4 bases not matched to a gene. The CDR3 contains 13 residues. Germline lookup yields CDR1 SGDLS and CDR2 YYNGEE. CDR3 in DNA: TGTGCCAGCAGCCCGACAGGGAACTACGAGCAGTACTTC. It encodes CASSPTGNYEQYF.

This clonotype was seen ten or more times. The V and J genes are TRBV28 and TRBJ1-5; TRBD1 might be the D (6 bases). V dropped 8 bases and J dropped 7 bases, with 12 bases sitting between them. The length of the CDR3 is 12 residues. Germline V gives CDR1 MDHEN, CDR2 SYDVKM. The chain's CDR3 is CASGGSLQPQHF. CDR3 DNA: TGTGCCAGCGGGGGCAGTCTGCAGCCCCAGCATTTT.

The chain uses TRBV4-3 and TRBJ2-7, with 9 positions matching TRBD2. V was clipped by 0 bases and J by 3 bases; unmatched bases: 3. The CDR3 has 15 residues. Germline CDR1 reads LGHNA; CDR2 reads YSLEER. DNA for the CDR3: TGCGCCAGCAGCCAAGATGCTAGCGGGAACTACGAGCAGTACTTC. Protein sequence: CASSQDASGNYEQYF.

This clonotype has a handful of counts. The junction shows a germline mismatch at one end, possibly a read error. The chain uses TRBV12-3 or TRBV12-4 and TRBJ1-4, with a weak D call TRBD1 (6 bases). The CDR3 totals 14 residues. The CDR3 nucleotides read TGTGCCGGCAGTGGCCGGGGGCCTTTAGAAAAACTGTTTTTT. Amino acids: CAGSGRGPLEKLFF.

This clonotype was counted at least ten times. The chain recombines TRBV28 with TRBJ1-6, with TRBD1 matching over 8 bases. Germline values: CDR1 MDHEN, CDR2 SYDVKM. J was trimmed by 9 bases and V by 5 bases; bases with no gene match: 9. CDR3 length: 15 residues. Here the CDR3 DNA reads TGTGCCAGCAGTCCAAGGACAGGGTGGATTTCACCCCTCCACTTT. Its translation is CASSPRTGWISPLHF.

This clonotype was seen a single time. The chain employs TRBV6-2 or TRBV6-3 and TRBJ2-3, with 7 bases identical to TRBD1. V was clipped by 5 bases and J by 1 base; unmatched bases: 9. CDR3 length: 16 residues. Germline assignment: CDR1 MNHEY and CDR2 SVGEGT. The CDR3 region has the DNA TGTGCCAGCAGTACGGGACAGTATCGTGGCACAGATACGCAGTATTTT. It encodes CASSTGQYRGTDTQYF.